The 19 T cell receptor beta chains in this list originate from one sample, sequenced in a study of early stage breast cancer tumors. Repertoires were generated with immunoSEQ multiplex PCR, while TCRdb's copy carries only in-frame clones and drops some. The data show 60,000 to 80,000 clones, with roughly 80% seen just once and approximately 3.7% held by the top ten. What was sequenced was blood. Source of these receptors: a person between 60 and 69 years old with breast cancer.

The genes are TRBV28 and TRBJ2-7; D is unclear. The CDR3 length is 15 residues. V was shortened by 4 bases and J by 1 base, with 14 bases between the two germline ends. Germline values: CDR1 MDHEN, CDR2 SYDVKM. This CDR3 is CASSYERSESYEQYF. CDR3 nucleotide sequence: TGTGCCAGCAGTTACGAACGCAGTGAATCCTACGAGCAGTACTTC.

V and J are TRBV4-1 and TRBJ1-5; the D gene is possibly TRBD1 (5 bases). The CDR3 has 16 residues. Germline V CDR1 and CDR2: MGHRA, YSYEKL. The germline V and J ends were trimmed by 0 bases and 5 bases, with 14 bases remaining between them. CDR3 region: CASSQEINQGYQPQHF. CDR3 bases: TGCGCCAGCAGCCAAGAGATCAACCAGGGCTATCAGCCCCAGCATTTT.

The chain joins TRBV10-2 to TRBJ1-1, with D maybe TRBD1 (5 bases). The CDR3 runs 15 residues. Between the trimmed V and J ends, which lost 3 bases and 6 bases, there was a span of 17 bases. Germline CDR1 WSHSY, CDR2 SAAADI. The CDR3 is CASSDDQGTGAEAFF. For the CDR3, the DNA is TGCGCCAGCAGTGACGACCAGGGTACGGGGGCTGAAGCTTTCTTT.

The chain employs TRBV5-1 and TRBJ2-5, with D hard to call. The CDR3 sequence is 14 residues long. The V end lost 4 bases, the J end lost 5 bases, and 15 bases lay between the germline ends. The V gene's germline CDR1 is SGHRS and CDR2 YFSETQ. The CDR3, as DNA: TGCGCCAGCAGCACCAACTGGAAAGAGGAGACCCAGTACTTC. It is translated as CASSTNWKEETQYF. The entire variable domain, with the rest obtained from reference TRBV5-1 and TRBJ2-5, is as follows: KAGVTQTPRYLIKTRGQQVTLSCSPISGHRSVSWYQQTPGQGLQFLFEYFSETQRNKGNFPGRFSGRQFSNSRSEMNVSTLELGDSALYLCASSTNWKEETQYFGPGTRLLVL.

The CDR3, as DNA: TGTGCCAGCAGCTTGGCGGAGGGTAGTGCAGATACGCAGTATTTT. Translation gives CASSLAEGSADTQYF. The rearrangement uses TRBV5-4 and TRBJ2-3; maybe TRBD2 (6 bases). This CDR3 region has 15 residues. In germline, CDR1 is SGHNT, CDR2 YYREEE (reference sequence). V lost 0 bases to trimming and J lost 4 bases, with 12 bases between them. The full variable domain, its missing parts supplied by reference TRBV5-4 and TRBJ2-3, is ETGVTQSPTHLIKTRGQQVTLRCSSQSGHNTVSWYQQALGQGPQFIFQYYREEENGRGNFPPRFSGLQFPNYSSELNVNALELDDSALYLCASSLAEGSADTQYFGPGTRLTVL.

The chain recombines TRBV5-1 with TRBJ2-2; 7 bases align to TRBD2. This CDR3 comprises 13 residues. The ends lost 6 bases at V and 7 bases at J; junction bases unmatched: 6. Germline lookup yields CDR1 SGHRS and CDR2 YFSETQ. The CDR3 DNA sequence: TGCGCCAGCACCCCGGGGGGAGACGGGGAGCTGTTTTTT. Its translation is CASTPGGDGELFF.

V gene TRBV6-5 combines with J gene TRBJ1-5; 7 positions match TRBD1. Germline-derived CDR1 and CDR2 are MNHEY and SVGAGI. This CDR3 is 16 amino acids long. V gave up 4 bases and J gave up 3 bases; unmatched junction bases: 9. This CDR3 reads CASSSTGPGNNQPQHF. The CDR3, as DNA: TGTGCCAGCAGTTCGACAGGGCCGGGAAACAATCAGCCCCAGCATTTT.

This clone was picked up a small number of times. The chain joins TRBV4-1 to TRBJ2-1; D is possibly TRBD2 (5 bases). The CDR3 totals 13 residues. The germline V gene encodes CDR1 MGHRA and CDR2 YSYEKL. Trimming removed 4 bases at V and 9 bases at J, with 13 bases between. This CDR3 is CASSPTTRAEQFF. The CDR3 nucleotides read TGCGCCAGCAGCCCGACTACACGGGCTGAGCAGTTCTTC.

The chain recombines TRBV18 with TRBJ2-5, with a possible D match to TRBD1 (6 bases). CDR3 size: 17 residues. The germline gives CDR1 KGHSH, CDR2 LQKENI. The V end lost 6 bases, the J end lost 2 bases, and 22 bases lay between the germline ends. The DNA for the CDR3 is TGTGCCAGCTCTCCTGCCGTGCGGACAGAGATTCAAGAGACCCAGTACTTC. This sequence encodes CASSPAVRTEIQETQYF.

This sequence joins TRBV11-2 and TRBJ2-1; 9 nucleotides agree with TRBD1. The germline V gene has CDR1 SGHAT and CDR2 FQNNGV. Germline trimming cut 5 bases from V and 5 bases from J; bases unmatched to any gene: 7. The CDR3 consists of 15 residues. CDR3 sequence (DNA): TGTGCCAGCAGCCTGGGACAGGGCAACGACAATGAGCAGTTCTTC. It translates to CASSLGQGNDNEQFF.

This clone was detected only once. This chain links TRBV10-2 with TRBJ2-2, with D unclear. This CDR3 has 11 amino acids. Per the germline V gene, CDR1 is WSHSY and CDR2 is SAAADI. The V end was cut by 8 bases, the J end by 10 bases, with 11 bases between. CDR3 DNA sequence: TGCGCCAGCCGGCCAGCCCAGGAGCTGTTTTTT. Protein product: CASRPAQELFF.

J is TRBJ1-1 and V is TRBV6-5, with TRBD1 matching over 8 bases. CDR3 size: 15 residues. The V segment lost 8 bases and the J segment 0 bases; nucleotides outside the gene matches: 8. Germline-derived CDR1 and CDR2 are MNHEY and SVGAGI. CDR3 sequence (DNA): TGTGCCAGCCCTACAGGGGGAACGCTGAACACTGAAGCTTTCTTT. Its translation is CASPTGGTLNTEAFF.

The CDR3 loop reads CASSQNHPRGMGNQPQHF. The CDR3 DNA reads as TGTGCCAGCAGCCAAAATCATCCCAGGGGCATGGGCAATCAGCCCCAGCATTTT. This sequence joins TRBV5-5 and TRBJ1-5, with a tentative D call TRBD1 (6 bases). The CDR3 has 18 amino acids. Between the trimmed V and J ends, which lost 4 bases and 2 bases, there was a span of 22 bases. Germline V gene lookup returns CDR1 SGHKS and CDR2 YYEKEE (reference sequence).

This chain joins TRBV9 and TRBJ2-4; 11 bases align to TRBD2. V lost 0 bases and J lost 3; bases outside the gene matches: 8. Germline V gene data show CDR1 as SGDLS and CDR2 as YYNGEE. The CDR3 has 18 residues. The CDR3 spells CASSVVPSGGSGKNIQYF. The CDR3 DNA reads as TGTGCCAGCAGCGTAGTCCCTAGCGGGGGGAGTGGCAAAAACATTCAGTACTTC. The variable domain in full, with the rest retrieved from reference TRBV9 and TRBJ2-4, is DSGVTQTPKHLITATGQRVTLRCSPRSGDLSVYWYQQSLDQGLQFLIQYYNGEERAKGNILERFSAQQFPDLHSELNLSSLELGDSALYFCASSVVPSGGSGKNIQYFGAGTRLSVL.

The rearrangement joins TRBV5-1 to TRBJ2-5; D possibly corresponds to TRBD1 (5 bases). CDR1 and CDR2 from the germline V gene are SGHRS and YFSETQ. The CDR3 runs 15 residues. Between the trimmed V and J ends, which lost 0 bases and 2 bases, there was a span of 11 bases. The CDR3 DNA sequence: TGCGCCAGCAGCTTGGGGTCAGGGCCACAAGAGACCCAGTACTTC. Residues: CASSLGSGPQETQYF. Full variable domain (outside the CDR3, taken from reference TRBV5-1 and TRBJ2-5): KAGVTQTPRYLIKTRGQQVTLSCSPISGHRSVSWYQQTPGQGLQFLFEYFSETQRNKGNFPGRFSGRQFSNSRSEMNVSTLELGDSALYLCASSLGSGPQETQYFGPGTRLLVL.

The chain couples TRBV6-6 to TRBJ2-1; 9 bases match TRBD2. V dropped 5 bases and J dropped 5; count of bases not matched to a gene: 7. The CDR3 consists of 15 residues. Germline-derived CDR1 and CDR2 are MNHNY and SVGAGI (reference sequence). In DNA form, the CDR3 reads TGTGCCAGCAGTCGGGCTAGCGGGGCAAACAATGAGCAGTTCTTC. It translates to CASSRASGANNEQFF.

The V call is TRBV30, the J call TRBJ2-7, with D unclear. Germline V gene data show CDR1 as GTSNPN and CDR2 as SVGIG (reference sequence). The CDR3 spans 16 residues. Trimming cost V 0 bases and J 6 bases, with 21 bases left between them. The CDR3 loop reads CAWSVINFGRTGEQYF. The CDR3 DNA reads TGTGCCTGGAGTGTGATTAACTTCGGCCGGACGGGCGAGCAGTACTTC.

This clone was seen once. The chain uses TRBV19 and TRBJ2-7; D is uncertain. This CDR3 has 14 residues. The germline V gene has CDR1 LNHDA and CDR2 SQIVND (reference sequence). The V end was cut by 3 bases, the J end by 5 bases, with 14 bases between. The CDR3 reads CASSILGPGHEQYF. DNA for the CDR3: TGTGCCAGTAGTATCCTAGGTCCGGGCCACGAGCAGTACTTC. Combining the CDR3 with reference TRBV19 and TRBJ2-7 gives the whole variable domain DGGITQSPKYLFRKEGQNVTLSCEQNLNHDAMYWYRQDPGQGLRLIYYSQIVNDFQKGDIAEGYSVSREKKESFPLTVTSAQKNPTAFYLCASSILGPGHEQYFGPGTRLTVT.

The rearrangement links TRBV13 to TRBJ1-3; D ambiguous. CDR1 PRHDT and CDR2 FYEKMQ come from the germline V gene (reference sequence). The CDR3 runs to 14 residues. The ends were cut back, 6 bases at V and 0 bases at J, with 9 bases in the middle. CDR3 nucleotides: TGTGCCAGCAGACCAGTTAGCTCTGGAAACACCATATATTTT. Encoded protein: CASRPVSSGNTIYF.